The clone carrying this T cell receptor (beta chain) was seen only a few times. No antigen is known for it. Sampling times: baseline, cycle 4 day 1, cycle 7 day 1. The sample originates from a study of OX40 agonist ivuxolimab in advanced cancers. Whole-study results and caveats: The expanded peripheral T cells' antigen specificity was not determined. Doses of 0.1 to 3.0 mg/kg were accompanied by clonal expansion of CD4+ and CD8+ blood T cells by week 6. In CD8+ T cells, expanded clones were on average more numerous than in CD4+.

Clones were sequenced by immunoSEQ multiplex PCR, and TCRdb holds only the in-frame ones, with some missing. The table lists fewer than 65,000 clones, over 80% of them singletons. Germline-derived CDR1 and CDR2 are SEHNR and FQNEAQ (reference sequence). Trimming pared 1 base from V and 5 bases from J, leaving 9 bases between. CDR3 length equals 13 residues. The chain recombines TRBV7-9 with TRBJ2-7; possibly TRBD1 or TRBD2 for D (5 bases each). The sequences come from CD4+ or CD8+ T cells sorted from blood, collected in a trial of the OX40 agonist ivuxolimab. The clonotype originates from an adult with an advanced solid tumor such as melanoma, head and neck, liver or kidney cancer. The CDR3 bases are TGTGCCAGCAGCTTAGAGTGGGACCACGAGCAGTACGTC. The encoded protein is CASSLEWDHEQYV.